This note documents a single T cell receptor (beta chain) sequence. In its sample, this clone was seen once. Its antigen is still unknown. Base qualities are missing; no much larger clone stands one base away. From its cysteine to its phenylalanine, the CDR3 spans 16 amino acids. The CDR3 DNA has 48 bases and is translated from base 1. V ends up 0 bases short and J 4 bases short, with an unmatched junction base count of 3. CDR1 and CDR2 (SGHDT, YYEEEE) derive from the germline V gene. TCRbeta CDR3 regions were amplified from genomic DNA using the immunoSEQ Assay, a bias-controlled multiplex PCR. Processing in the source paper ran as follows. Within the assay, amplification of reference gene primers was used to estimate how many nucleated cells each sample contained. To quantify the absolute abundance of each unique TCRbeta CDR3 rearrangement, sequence reads were collapsed and filtered. Productive Simpson clonality was computed per sample as the square root of Simpson's diversity index over productive rearrangements. This immuneACCESS table, as held by TCRdb, lists in-frame sequences with V and J called but not all clones. Of the missing ones, under half trace to an unresolved V gene in checked studies; the others have no known cause. The D gene and trimming were derived from the DNA, and the V and J assignments and clone size from that table. Across this sample there are 100,000 to 150,000 clones, with 86% seen only once. Roughly 4% of the sample comes from the top ten.

The data stem from a study of blood T cell repertoires in COVID-19 (TCRdb year 2020). In the study overall: Samples covering the acute and convalescent phases of COVID-19 were provided by collaborators in the United States, Italy and Spain. The material from the prospective study consisted of cDNA or gDNA derived from T cells, B-cell-depleted T cells, or PBMCs. The dataset comprised deeply sampled blood TCRbeta repertoires from subjects exposed to, actively infected with, or recovered from COVID-19. The repertoires were released in a freely available public database meant as a resource for research on the immune response to SARS-CoV-2. Samples came from the ongoing ImmuneRACE study (first 160 participants) plus 1,254 subjects from 6 global collaborators. The sample metadata nearly always contained a de-identified subject ID, COVID-19 status, age in years and sex. Where HLA class I and class II types were available, the types were taken from metadata supplied by the sample provider, not from assay-based typing. Study-level results and caveats: The quantity of clinical and demographic metadata differed by source and by participant and was supplied without curation.

Each collaborating institution followed its own protocols to collect whole blood in K2EDTA tubes. For TCRbeta analysis, collaborators shipped samples as frozen whole blood, isolated PBMCs, or DNA extracted from either of those sample types. The receptor chain draws on TRBV5-6 and TRBJ2-4; TRBD2 lines up with 11 middle nucleotides. The source is a man aged 35-49 years with acute or convalescent COVID-19. The sequenced material came from peripheral blood. Read as DNA, the sequence is TGTGCCAGCAGCTTGGGGGGGACTAGCGGAAAAAACATTCAGTACTTC. The resulting protein is CASSLGGTSGKNIQYF.